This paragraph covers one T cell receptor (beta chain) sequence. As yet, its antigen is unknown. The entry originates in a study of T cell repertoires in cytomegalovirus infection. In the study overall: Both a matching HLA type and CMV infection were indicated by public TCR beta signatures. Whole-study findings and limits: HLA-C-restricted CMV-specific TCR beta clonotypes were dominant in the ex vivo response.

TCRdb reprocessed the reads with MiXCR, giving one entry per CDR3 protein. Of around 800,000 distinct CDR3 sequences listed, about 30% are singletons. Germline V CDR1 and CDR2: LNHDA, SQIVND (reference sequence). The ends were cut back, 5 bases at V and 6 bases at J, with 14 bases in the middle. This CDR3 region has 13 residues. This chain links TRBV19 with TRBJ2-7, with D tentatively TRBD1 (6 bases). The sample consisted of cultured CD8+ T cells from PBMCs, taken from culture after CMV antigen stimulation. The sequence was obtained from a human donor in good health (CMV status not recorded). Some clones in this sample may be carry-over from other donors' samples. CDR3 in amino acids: CASSATGIGEQYV. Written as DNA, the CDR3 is TGTGCCAGTAGTGCCACAGGGATAGGCGAGCAGTACGTC.